This TCR beta chain was recovered during a study of cytomegalovirus exposure and HLA in healthy donors. Study outcomes and limitations: According to a later analysis, donors in an Asian-associated ancestry cluster reportedly had fewer N-insertions than the roughly 630-donor mean. An observed cluster of highly shared sequence variants was recorded as a likely sequencing artifact.

PCR amplification relied on 60 Vbeta primers (plus 13 Jbeta primers). Sequencing used immunoSEQ multiplex PCR; TCRdb keeps in-frame clones, though not all of them. The data contain under 200,000 clones, roughly 79% of them singletons. Remarks on this clone: Its antigen remains unidentified.

This sequence originates from a woman aged 50 to 65 in good health and CMV-seronegative. The sequenced material came from PBMCs.

The CDR3 loop is CASSLGQLAGVGEQFF. CDR3 bases: TGCGCCAGCAGCTTAGGACAACTAGCGGGAGTCGGTGAGCAGTTCTTC. The V and J genes are TRBV5-1 and TRBJ2-1, with 11 bases lining up with TRBD2. CDR1 is SGHRS and CDR2 is YFSETQ in the germline V gene. The CDR3 spans 16 residues. The V and J ends lost 2 bases and 9 bases, in that order; junction bases with no gene match: 10.